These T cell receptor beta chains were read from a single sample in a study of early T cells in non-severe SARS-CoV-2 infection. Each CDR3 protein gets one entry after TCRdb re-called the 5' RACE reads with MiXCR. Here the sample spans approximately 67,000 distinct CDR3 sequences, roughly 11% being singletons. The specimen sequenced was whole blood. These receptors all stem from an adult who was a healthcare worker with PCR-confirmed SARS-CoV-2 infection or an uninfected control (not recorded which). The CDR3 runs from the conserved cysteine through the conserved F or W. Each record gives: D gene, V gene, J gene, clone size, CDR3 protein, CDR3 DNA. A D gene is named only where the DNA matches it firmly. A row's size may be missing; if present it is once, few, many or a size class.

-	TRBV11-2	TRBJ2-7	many	CASSFSDVSSYEQYF	TGTGCCAGCAGCTTCTCCGATGTCAGCTCCTACGAGCAGTACTTC
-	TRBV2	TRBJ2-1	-	CASSERVDRYNEQFF	TGTGCCAGCAGTGAAAGGGTCGACCGATACAATGAGCAGTTCTTC
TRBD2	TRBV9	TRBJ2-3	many	CASSAARLAYSDTQYF	TGTGCCAGCAGCGCCGCCCGACTAGCGTATTCGGATACGCAGTATTTT
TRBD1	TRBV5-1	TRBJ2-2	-	CASSRGQGVGHKNTGELFF	TGCGCCAGCAGCCGGGGACAGGGGGTAGGCCACAAGAACACCGGGGAGCTGTTTTTT
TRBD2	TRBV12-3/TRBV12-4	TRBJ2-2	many	CASNPSGRVGGELFF	TGTGCCAGCAATCCTAGCGGGAGGGTCGGAGGGGAGCTGTTTTTT
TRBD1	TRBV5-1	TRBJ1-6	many	CASSSTGVDSPLHF	TGCGCCAGCAGCTCGACAGGGGTGGATTCACCCCTCCACTTT
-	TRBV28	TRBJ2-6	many	CASSWGKLGGANVLTF	TGTGCCAGCAGTTGGGGGAAGTTGGGTGGGGCCAACGTCCTGACTTTC
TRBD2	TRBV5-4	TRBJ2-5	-	CASSNRTREETQYF	TGTGCCAGCAGCAACCGGACTAGGGAAGAGACCCAGTACTTC
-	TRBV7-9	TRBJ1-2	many	CASSLAMLVYGYTF	TGTGCCAGCAGCTTAGCTATGCTGGTCTATGGCTACACCTTC
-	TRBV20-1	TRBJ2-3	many	CSAREDGGHWDTQYF	TGCAGTGCTAGAGAGGACGGGGGCCACTGGGATACGCAGTATTTT
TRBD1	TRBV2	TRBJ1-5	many	CASSSQGASRIRNQHF	TGTGCCAGCAGTTCACAGGGGGCCTCCCGAATCAGGAACCAGCATTTT
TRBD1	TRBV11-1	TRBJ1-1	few	CASSFNRGNTEAFF	TGTGCCAGCAGCTTTAACAGGGGTAACACTGAAGCTTTCTTT
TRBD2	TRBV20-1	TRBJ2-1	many	CSAPVAGGTSYNEQFF	TGCAGTGCTCCGGTAGCGGGAGGGACCTCCTACAATGAGCAGTTCTTC
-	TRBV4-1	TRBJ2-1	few	CASSQEGGYEQFF	TGCGCCAGCAGCCAAGAGGGAGGCTATGAGCAGTTCTTC
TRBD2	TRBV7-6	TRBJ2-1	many	CASSLRPSGGYNEQFF	TGTGCCAGCAGTCTTCGGCCTAGCGGGGGGTACAATGAGCAGTTCTTC
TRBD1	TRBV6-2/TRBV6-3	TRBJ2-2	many	CASSQTLGTGGELFF	TGTGCCAGCAGTCAGACCCTCGGGACAGGCGGGGAGCTGTTTTTT
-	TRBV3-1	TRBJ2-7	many	CASSQRETGEQYF	TGTGCCAGCAGCCAAAGGGAGACGGGGGAGCAGTACTTC
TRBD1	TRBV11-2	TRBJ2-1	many	CASSLVTPHPGGLNNEQFF	TGTGCCAGCAGCTTAGTTACCCCCCATCCAGGGGGCCTTAACAATGAGCAGTTCTTC
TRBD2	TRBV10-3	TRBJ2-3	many	CAISLAGGHGDTQYF	TGTGCCATCAGTCTAGCGGGGGGCCATGGAGATACGCAGTATTTT
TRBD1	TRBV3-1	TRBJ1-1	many	CASSHPGTGVTEAFF	TGTGCCAGCAGCCACCCCGGGACAGGGGTCACTGAAGCTTTCTTT
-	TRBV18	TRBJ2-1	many	CASSPRGPPYNEQFF	TGTGCCAGCTCACCACGGGGTCCCCCCTACAATGAGCAGTTCTTC
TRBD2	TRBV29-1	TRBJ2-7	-	CSVAGLAGNEQYF	TGCAGCGTTGCGGGGCTAGCGGGGAACGAGCAGTACTTC
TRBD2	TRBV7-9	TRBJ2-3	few	CASKAAAGASDTQYF	TGTGCCAGCAAGGCGGCAGCGGGGGCTTCAGATACGCAGTATTTT
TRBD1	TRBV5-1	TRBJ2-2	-	CASSFGTAGGELFF	TGCGCCAGCAGCTTCGGGACAGCCGGCGGGGAGCTGTTTTTT
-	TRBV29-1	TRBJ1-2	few	CTAQGDYGYTF	TGCACCGCCCAAGGTGACTATGGCTACACCTTC
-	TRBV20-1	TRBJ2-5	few	CSASAGQETQYF	TGCAGTGCTAGCGCTGGCCAAGAGACCCAGTACTTC
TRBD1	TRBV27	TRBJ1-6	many	CASSTGQLNSPLHF	TGTGCCAGCAGTACGGGACAGTTGAATTCACCCCTCCACTTT
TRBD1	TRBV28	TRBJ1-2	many	CAYRGQGADGYTF	TGTGCCTATAGGGGACAGGGGGCTGACGGCTACACCTTC
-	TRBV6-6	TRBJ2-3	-	CASSYSRWEPTDTQYF	TGTGCCAGCAGTTACTCGAGGTGGGAGCCTACAGATACGCAGTATTTT
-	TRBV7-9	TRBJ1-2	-	CASSSGTAYGYTF	TGTGCCAGCAGTTCAGGGACGGCCTATGGCTACACCTTC
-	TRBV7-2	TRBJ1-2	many	CASSLVGQAYGYTF	TGTGCCAGCAGCTTAGTTGGCCAGGCCTATGGCTACACCTTC